This record looks at one T cell receptor beta chain sequence and its context. The target antigen is unknown. Distinct nucleotide sequences in the sample also encode this CDR3. The protocol was immunoSEQ multiplex PCR, while the TCRdb copy is restricted to in-frame clones and leaves out a portion. Found here are 100,000 to 120,000 clones, around 93% of them singletons; the top ten hold under 0.85%. This sample is drawn from a study of OX40 agonist ivuxolimab in advanced cancers. Study results and caveats: Some nonresponders also had low normalized T-cell clonal expansion. Patients who responded partially at 0.1-3.0 mg/kg showed clonal expansion ranking among the lowest.

Trimming took 0 bases from V and 7 from J, leaving 8 bases between them. This CDR3 is 13 amino acids long. CDR1 is SGHRS and CDR2 is YFSETQ in the germline V gene. Specimen: CD4+ or CD8+ T cells sorted from blood, collected in a trial of the OX40 agonist ivuxolimab. The V call is TRBV5-1, the J call TRBJ2-1; D unclear. The sequence came from an adult with an advanced solid tumor such as melanoma, head and neck, liver or kidney cancer. The CDR3 reads CASSLALGNEQFF. Here the CDR3 DNA reads TGCGCCAGCAGCTTGGCCTTGGGGAATGAGCAGTTCTTC.